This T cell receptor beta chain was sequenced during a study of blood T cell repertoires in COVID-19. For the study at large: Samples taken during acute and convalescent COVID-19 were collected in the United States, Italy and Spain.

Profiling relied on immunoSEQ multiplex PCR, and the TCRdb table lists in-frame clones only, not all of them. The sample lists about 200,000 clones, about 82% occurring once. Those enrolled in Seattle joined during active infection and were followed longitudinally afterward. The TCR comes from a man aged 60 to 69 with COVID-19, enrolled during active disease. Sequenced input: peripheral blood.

The CDR3 nucleotides read TGCGCCAGCAGCCAAGGGGCAGCTATGAACACTGAAGCTTTCTTT. Translation: CASSQGAAMNTEAFF. The chain has TRBV4-1 and TRBJ1-1; no firm D call. V was cut by 1 base and J by 0 bases, with 9 bases left in between. This CDR3 is built from 15 residues. CDR1 MGHRA and CDR2 YSYEKL come from the germline V gene.